Listed here are 30 T cell receptor beta chains from one sample, sequenced in a study of CD8 T cells in ankylosing spondylitis. TCRdb re-called the 5' RACE reads with MiXCR, one entry per CDR3 protein. The sample includes roughly 120,000 distinct CDR3 sequences, about an eighth of them seen just once. The material sequenced was blood, either unsorted or a sorted T cell fraction (not recorded which). These TCRs come from a female donor with ankylosing spondylitis or in good health (not recorded which).

This clonotype has a handful of counts. CDR3 region: CASSLVVDNEQFF. As DNA, the CDR3 is TGCGCCAGCAGCTTGGTCGTTGACAATGAGCAGTTCTTC. This chain uses TRBV5-1 with TRBJ2-1; D is unclear. Trimming pared 0 bases from V and 5 bases from J, leaving 6 bases between. The germline V gene encodes CDR1 SGHRS and CDR2 YFSETQ. The CDR3 is made up of 13 amino acids.

This clonotype was counted ten times or more. The chain carries TRBV20-1 and TRBJ2-1; 12 nucleotides align to TRBD2. Germline V gives CDR1 DFQATT, CDR2 SNEGSKA (reference sequence). V lost 1 base, J lost 7 bases, and 5 bases stayed unmatched. CDR3 length: 15 residues. This CDR3 is CSARVTSGRKNEQFF. The CDR3, as DNA: TGCAGTGCTAGAGTAACTAGCGGGAGGAAGAATGAGCAGTTCTTC.

This clonotype was seen more than once but under ten times. The chain has TRBV18 and TRBJ1-2; D not certain. In germline, CDR1 is KGHSH, CDR2 LQKENI. This CDR3 contains 13 residues. The V end lost 3 bases, the J end lost 4 bases, and 9 bases lay between the germline ends. This chain's CDR3 is CASSPRDGYGYTF. The CDR3 coding sequence is TGTGCCAGCTCACCTCGCGATGGCTATGGCTACACCTTC.

As for this clonotype: A much larger clone sits a single nucleotide away, making a read error possible. The J gene is TRBJ2-3, the V gene TRBV11-2; TRBD2 matches at 7 bases. Germline CDR1 and CDR2: SGHAT and FQNNGV. This CDR3 is built from 15 residues. V was clipped by 5 bases and J by 7 bases; unmatched bases: 12. The CDR3 here is CASSVNSGRGNTQYF. The CDR3 DNA reads as TGTGCCAGCAGCGTAAATTCAGGGAGGGGAAATACGCAGTATTTT.

The CDR3 here is CSARPRRSPTYEQYF. The DNA of the CDR3 is TGCAGTGCTAGACCAAGAAGGTCCCCCACCTACGAGCAGTACTTC. The chain joins TRBV20-1 to TRBJ2-7; no reliable D call. The CDR3 is made up of 15 amino acids. V was cut by 2 bases and J by 2 bases, with 16 bases left in between. Germline values: CDR1 DFQATT, CDR2 SNEGSKA (reference sequence).

The V and J genes are TRBV7-2 and TRBJ1-2; the D is unclear. The CDR3 is 13 amino acids. Germline CDR1 reads SGHTA; CDR2 reads FQGNSA. Trimming pared 6 bases from V and 6 bases from J, leaving 14 bases between. The chain's CDR3 is CASRYRDLDGYTF. CDR3 nucleotides: TGTGCCAGCAGATATAGGGATTTAGATGGCTACACCTTC.

With regard to this clonotype: A much larger clone lies one base from this, so it may be a read error. This CDR3 fails to terminate in the conserved phenylalanine or tryptophan, so it likely reflects a read error. The chain recombines TRBV15 with TRBJ2-7; 9 bases map to TRBD1. CDR3 length equals 14 residues. V shed 5 bases and J 4 bases; nucleotides not matched to a gene: 6. The germline gives CDR1 LNHNV, CDR2 YYDKDF (reference sequence). CDR3 residues: CATSGQDRGYEQYS. The CDR3 DNA sequence: TGTGCCACCAGCGGCCAGGACAGGGGTTACGAGCAGTACTCC.

This clonotype was recorded once. A single base separates this from a much larger clone, so it may be a read error. The chain has TRBV20-1 and TRBJ2-7; 9 nucleotides line up with TRBD2. Germline V gives CDR1 DFQATT, CDR2 SNEGSKA (reference sequence). This CDR3 has 13 amino acids. The J segment lost 7 bases and the V segment lost 2 bases, leaving 6 bases of the junction unmatched. CDR3 bases: TGCAGTGCTAGACAAGCGGGAGGTGGGGAGCAGTACTTC. Protein: CSARQAGGGEQYF.

The chain combines TRBV11-2 with TRBJ2-3; D is possibly TRBD1 or TRBD2 (5 bases each). There are 17 residues in the CDR3. Trimming took 5 bases from V and 2 from J, leaving 20 bases between them. Germline assignment: CDR1 SGHAT and CDR2 FQNNGV. CDR3 amino acids: CASSPDGGWYSTDTQYF. The CDR3, as DNA: TGTGCCAGCAGCCCAGATGGGGGATGGTACTCCACAGATACGCAGTATTTT.

This clonotype occurred a few times. The chain links TRBV7-9 to TRBJ2-1, with no clear D. The germline V gene has CDR1 SEHNR and CDR2 FQNEAQ (reference sequence). V was pared by 3 bases and J by 5 bases, with 11 bases between. The CDR3 sequence is 14 residues long. The CDR3 loop is CASSFGLSNNEQFF. DNA for the CDR3: TGTGCCAGCAGCTTCGGGCTCTCAAACAATGAGCAGTTCTTC. The full variable domain, with the rest looked up from reference TRBV7-9 and TRBJ2-1, is DTGVSQNPRHKITKRGQNVTFRCDPISEHNRLYWYRQTLGQGPEFLTYFQNEAQLEKSRLLSDRFSAERPKGSFSTLEIQRTEQGDSAMYLCASSFGLSNNEQFFGPGTRLTVL.

This clonotype was counted between two and nine times. J is TRBJ2-5 and V is TRBV20-1, with D unclear. V was cut by 0 bases and J by 3 bases, with 11 bases left in between. The CDR3 has 14 residues. Germline V gene data show CDR1 as DFQATT and CDR2 as SNEGSKA (reference sequence). The CDR3 region has the DNA TGCAGTGCTAGAGACCCCTATGGGGAAGAGACCCAGTACTTC. It encodes CSARDPYGEETQYF.

This clonotype has a handful of counts. V is TRBV20-1 and J is TRBJ1-6; D ambiguous. The length of the CDR3 is 14 residues. Germline loops: CDR1 DFQATT, CDR2 SNEGSKA (reference sequence). Trimming took off 6 bases at V and 6 bases at J, with 15 bases between the two ends. The CDR3 spells CSATNGPINSPLHF. Here the CDR3 DNA reads TGCAGTGCGACCAACGGACCGATTAATTCACCCCTCCACTTT.

The rearrangement uses TRBV27 and TRBJ2-7; possible D gene TRBD2, 5 bases. The CDR3 has 14 amino acids. Germline V lookup: CDR1 MNHEY, CDR2 SMNVEV (reference sequence). Trimming removed 3 bases at V and 2 bases at J, with 11 bases between. CDR3 in amino acids: CASSFKDSTYEQYF. The DNA for the CDR3 is TGTGCCAGCAGTTTCAAGGACTCAACCTACGAGCAGTACTTC.

This clonotype was counted ten times or more. The CDR3 reads CASSSPSRANTGELFF. In nucleotides, the CDR3 is TGTGCCAGCAGCTCCCCGAGCAGGGCCAACACCGGGGAGCTGTTTTTT. V is TRBV9 and J is TRBJ2-2; weak D call: TRBD1 (5 bases). From germline, CDR1 is SGDLS and CDR2 YYNGEE. CDR3 length equals 16 residues. The V and J ends lost 4 bases and 2 bases respectively, with 15 bases between them.

The rearrangement joins TRBV11-1 to TRBJ2-6; no clear D gene. Germline values: CDR1 SGHAT, CDR2 FQDESV (reference sequence). The ends were cut back, 1 base at V and 2 bases at J, with 24 bases in the middle. The length of the CDR3 is 21 residues. The CDR3 coding sequence is TGTGCCAGCAGCTTAGGTGGTTACTATGGACCGCGAAATCCTGGGGCCAACGTCCTGACTTTC. Translation: CASSLGGYYGPRNPGANVLTF.

The chain links TRBV20-1 to TRBJ2-2, with a weak D call TRBD1 (5 bases). The germline V gene has CDR1 DFQATT and CDR2 SNEGSKA (reference sequence). With 0 bases removed from V and 4 bases from J, the gap between germline ends came to 12 bases. This CDR3 comprises 15 residues. CDR3 sequence: CSARETVVSTGELFF. DNA of the CDR3: TGCAGTGCTAGAGAGACAGTAGTCTCCACCGGGGAGCTGTTTTTT.

This clonotype was seen many times. The chain joins TRBV20-1 to TRBJ2-3; 15 positions match TRBD2. The CDR3 runs 18 residues. V lost 4 bases and J lost 2; bases outside the gene matches: 10. Germline values: CDR1 DFQATT, CDR2 SNEGSKA (reference sequence). Written as DNA, the CDR3 is TGCAGTGCTATTTCCCCCGGACTAGCGGGGGGGCTCACAGATACGCAGTATTTT. This sequence encodes CSAISPGLAGGLTDTQYF.

This chain uses TRBV19 with TRBJ2-1; 11 positions match TRBD1. Per germline, CDR1 LNHDA and CDR2 SQIVND (reference sequence). V shed 3 bases and J 5 bases; nucleotides not matched to a gene: 3. The length of the CDR3 is 15 residues. CDR3 in amino acids: CASSMDRGRNNEQFF. CDR3 nucleotides: TGTGCCAGTAGTATGGACAGGGGGCGGAACAATGAGCAGTTCTTC.

This clonotype was seen ten or more times. The chain is built from TRBV5-1 and TRBJ2-1, with D unresolved. Germline V lookup: CDR1 SGHRS, CDR2 YFSETQ. V was clipped by 0 bases and J by 4 bases, with 2 bases between them. This CDR3 has 12 residues. The CDR3, as DNA: TGCGCCAGCAGCTTGGCGTACAATGAGCAGTTCTTC. This gives the protein CASSLAYNEQFF.

There are a few counts of this clonotype. The V and J genes are TRBV5-1 and TRBJ2-7; 8 bases map to TRBD2. The length of the CDR3 is 15 residues. The J segment lost 2 bases and the V segment lost 6 bases, leaving 10 bases of the junction unmatched. Germline CDR1 reads SGHRS; CDR2 reads YFSETQ. The CDR3 coding sequence is TGCGCCAGCAACCCACGGGGGGGAGAGACCTACGAGCAGTACTTC. Its protein is CASNPRGGETYEQYF.

Only a few counts were recorded for this clonotype. This chain links TRBV15 with TRBJ1-3; D is uncertain. The CDR3 is made up of 14 amino acids. V lost 1 base, J lost 4 bases, and 8 bases lay in between. Germline V gene sequence: CDR1 LNHNV, CDR2 YYDKDF (reference sequence). Here the CDR3 DNA reads TGTGCCACCAGCAGAGCTGGACCGGGAAACACCATATATTTT. Its protein product is CATSRAGPGNTIYF.

This clonotype was counted at least ten times. This chain uses TRBV5-1 with TRBJ2-1; TRBD1 aligns across 7 bases. The CDR3 consists of 16 residues. CDR1 is SGHRS, CDR2 YFSETQ, per germline. V dropped 0 bases and J dropped 2; count of bases not matched to a gene: 5. CDR3 amino acids: CASSLALGQTYNEQFF. CDR3 DNA sequence: TGCGCCAGCAGCTTGGCCCTGGGACAGACCTACAATGAGCAGTTCTTC.

Written as DNA, the CDR3 is TGTGCCAGCAGTTCGTCAACCGGGACTTATACCGGGGAGCTGTTTTTT. Translated: CASSSSTGTYTGELFF. The chain is built from TRBV12-3 or TRBV12-4 and TRBJ2-2; a possible D gene is TRBD2 (6 bases). Between the trimmed V and J ends, which lost 4 bases and 5 bases, there was a span of 17 bases. The CDR3 is made up of 16 amino acids.

Many counts were recorded for this clonotype. The gene calls are TRBV6-2 or TRBV6-3 and TRBJ2-5, with no clear D. The CDR3 consists of 16 residues. The ends were cut back, 2 bases at V and 7 bases at J, with 20 bases in the middle. Germline loops: CDR1 MNHEY, CDR2 SVGEGT. CDR3 protein: CASSYPTGYGFGTQYF. CDR3 nucleotide sequence: TGTGCCAGCAGTTACCCAACCGGGTACGGGTTCGGGACCCAGTACTTC.

This clonotype was seen a few times. The chain couples TRBV7-8 to TRBJ2-1; a possible D gene is TRBD2 (6 bases). Germline values: CDR1 SGHVS, CDR2 FQNEAQ. The V end was cut by 5 bases, the J end by 2 bases, with 16 bases between. The CDR3 loop spans 16 amino acids. The CDR3 nucleotides read TGTGCCAGCAGCACCCTAACTAGCTCCCCCTACAATGAGCAGTTCTTC. As protein: CASSTLTSSPYNEQFF.

The chain is built from TRBV2 and TRBJ2-5; D gene ambiguous. Germline CDR1 is SNHLY and CDR2 is FYNNEI. V was cut by 0 bases and J by 5 bases, with 10 bases left in between. This CDR3 has 14 amino acids. The CDR3 DNA reads TGTGCCAGCAGTGAAGCGGACGGGCGGGAGACCCAGTACTTC. Protein: CASSEADGRETQYF. Full variable domain (missing parts from reference TRBV2 and TRBJ2-5): EPEVTQTPSHQVTQMGQEVILRCVPISNHLYFYWYRQILGQKVEFLVSFYNNEISEKSEIFDDQFSVERPDGSNFTLKIRSTKLEDSAMYFCASSEADGRETQYFGPGTRLLVL.

This clonotype came up many times. The chain combines TRBV14 with TRBJ2-7; weak D call: TRBD1 (5 bases). The germline V gene has CDR1 SGHDN and CDR2 FVKESK. The CDR3 has 17 amino acids. V lost 4 bases and J 0 bases, leaving 19 bases between the germline ends. The CDR3 sequence: CASSPYKGQGNSYEQYF. CDR3 DNA sequence: TGTGCCAGCAGCCCTTATAAAGGGCAGGGTAACTCCTACGAGCAGTACTTC.

The V gene is TRBV6-5, the J gene TRBJ1-5, with D unclear. V dropped 2 bases and J dropped 0 bases, with 5 bases sitting between them. The CDR3 is made up of 14 amino acids. Germline-derived CDR1 and CDR2 are MNHEY and SVGAGI. The CDR3 coding sequence is TGTGCCAGCAGTTACCTACCTAGCAATCAGCCCCAGCATTTT. This gives the protein CASSYLPSNQPQHF.

At least ten counts were recorded for this clonotype. The chain carries TRBV29-1 and TRBJ1-5; TRBD1 aligns across 9 bases. V dropped 7 bases and J dropped 4; count of bases not matched to a gene: 8. The CDR3 loop spans 14 amino acids. Germline loops: CDR1 SQVTM, CDR2 ANQGSEA. Here the CDR3 DNA reads TGCAGCGCTGCGACCGGGACAGGGAATCAGCCCCAGCATTTT. Translating gives CSAATGTGNQPQHF.

This clonotype was recorded many times. The chain couples TRBV12-3 or TRBV12-4 to TRBJ1-1, with TRBD1 as a possible D gene (6 bases). The V end was cut by 3 bases, the J end by 2 bases, with 7 bases between. This CDR3 is built from 13 residues. CDR3: CASSLGANTEAFF. The CDR3 DNA sequence: TGTGCCAGCAGTTTGGGGGCTAACACTGAAGCTTTCTTT.